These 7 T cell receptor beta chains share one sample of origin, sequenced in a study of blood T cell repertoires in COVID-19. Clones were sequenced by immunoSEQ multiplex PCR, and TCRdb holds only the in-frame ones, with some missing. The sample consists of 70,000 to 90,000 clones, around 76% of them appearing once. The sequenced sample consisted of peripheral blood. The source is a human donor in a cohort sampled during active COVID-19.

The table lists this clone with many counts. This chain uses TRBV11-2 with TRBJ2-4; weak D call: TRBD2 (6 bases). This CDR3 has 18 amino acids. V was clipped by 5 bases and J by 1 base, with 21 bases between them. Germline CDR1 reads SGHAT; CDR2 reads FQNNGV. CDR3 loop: CASSHFSTSGIAKNIQYF. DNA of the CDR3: TGTGCCAGCAGCCACTTCTCGACTAGTGGGATTGCCAAAAACATTCAGTACTTC.

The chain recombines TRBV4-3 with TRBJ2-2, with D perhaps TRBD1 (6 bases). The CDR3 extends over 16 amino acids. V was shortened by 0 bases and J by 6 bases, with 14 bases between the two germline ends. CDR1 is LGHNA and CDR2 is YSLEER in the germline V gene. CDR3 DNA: TGCGCCAGCAGCCAAGATACCAGGGCAGGGGCCGGGGAGCTGTTTTTT. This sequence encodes CASSQDTRAGAGELFF.

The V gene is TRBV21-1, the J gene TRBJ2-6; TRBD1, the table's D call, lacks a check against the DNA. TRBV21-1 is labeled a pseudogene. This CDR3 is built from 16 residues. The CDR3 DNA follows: TGTGCCAGCAGCAATGGAACCAGGGCTGGGGCCAACGTCCTGACTTTC. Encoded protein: CASSNGTRAGANVLTF.

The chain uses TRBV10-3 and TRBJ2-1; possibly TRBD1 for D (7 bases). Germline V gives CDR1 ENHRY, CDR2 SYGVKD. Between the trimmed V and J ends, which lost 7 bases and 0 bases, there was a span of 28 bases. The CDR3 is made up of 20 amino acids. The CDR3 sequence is CAITPGGLSAQSSSYNEQFF. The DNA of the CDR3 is TGTGCCATCACTCCAGGGGGACTGTCGGCCCAATCAAGCTCCTACAATGAGCAGTTCTTC.

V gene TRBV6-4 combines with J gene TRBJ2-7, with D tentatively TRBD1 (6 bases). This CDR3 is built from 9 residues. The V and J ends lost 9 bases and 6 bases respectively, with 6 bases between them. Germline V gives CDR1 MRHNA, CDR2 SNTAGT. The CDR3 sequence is CARGGEQYF. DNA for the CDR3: TGTGCCAGAGGGGGCGAGCAGTACTTC.

The CDR3 coding sequence is TGTGCCAGCAGCCAAGAGGGGGCCAACGAGCAGTACTTC. Translation: CASSQEGANEQYF. This chain uses TRBV3-1 (or the pseudogene TRBV3-2) with TRBJ2-7; D perhaps matches TRBD1 (6 bases). Trimming stripped 0 bases from V and 5 bases from J, with 8 bases between. The germline V gene has CDR1 LGHDT and CDR2 YNNKEL (reference sequence). The CDR3 has 13 residues.

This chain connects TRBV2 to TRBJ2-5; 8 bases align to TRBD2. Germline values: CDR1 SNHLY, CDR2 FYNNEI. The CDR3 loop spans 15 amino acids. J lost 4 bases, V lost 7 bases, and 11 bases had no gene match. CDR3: CASNFWRGVLETQYF. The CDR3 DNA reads TGTGCCAGCAATTTCTGGCGGGGGGTTCTAGAGACCCAGTACTTC.